The 9 T cell receptor beta chains listed next were all sequenced from one sample in a study of T-cell reconstitution after alpha-beta-depleted transplantation in children. Unique molecular identifiers were used to barcode this TCRbeta library. TCRdb used MiXCR to reprocess the PCR reads, holding one entry per CDR3 protein. This sample has under 85,000 distinct CDR3 sequences, with 15% to 20% found just once. The sequencing here drew on PBMCs, mostly from graft donor cells, taken 360 days after TCRalphabeta/CD19-depleted stem cell transplant. The origin of the receptors is a male patient aged 2-15 years who had a stem cell transplant for acute lymphoblastic leukemia, so the T cells may come from the graft donor.

This clonotype was detected many times. The V call is TRBV10-1, the J call TRBJ2-7; 10 positions agree with TRBD2. In germline, CDR1 is WNHNN, CDR2 SYGVQD (reference sequence). V lost 0 bases and J lost 4; bases outside the gene matches: 6. There are 16 residues in the CDR3. The CDR3 sequence: CASSESLAGEWYEQYF. CDR3 DNA sequence: TGCGCCAGCAGTGAGTCTCTAGCGGGAGAGTGGTACGAGCAGTACTTC.

The chain carries TRBV6-1 and TRBJ2-1; the match to TRBD2 covers 8 bases. The junction had 7 bases not matched to a gene; V was cut back by 6 bases and J by 0 bases. CDR3 length: 16 residues. Germline assignment: CDR1 MNHNS and CDR2 SASEGT. The CDR3 DNA is TGTGCCAGCAGACAACTAGCGGAGAGCTCCTACAATGAGCAGTTCTTC. Its protein product is CASRQLAESSYNEQFF.

This clonotype occurred a few times. The gene calls are TRBV4-1 and TRBJ2-1, with D possibly being TRBD1 (6 bases). V lost 2 bases, J lost 0 bases, and 14 bases lay in between. CDR1 and CDR2 from the germline V gene are MGHRA and YSYEKL. This CDR3 spans 17 amino acids. The CDR3 region has the DNA TGCGCCAGCAGCCAAACCCCTACAGGGAGCTCCTACAATGAGCAGTTCTTC. Encoded protein: CASSQTPTGSSYNEQFF.

V usage is TRBV4-2 and J usage is TRBJ2-3, with D possibly TRBD2 on 6 matching bases. The CDR3 extends over 15 amino acids. The germline V gene encodes CDR1 LGHNA and CDR2 YNFKEQ. Trimming shortened V by 0 bases and J by 2 bases, and 9 bases separated the two germline ends. Here the CDR3 reads CASSQELALTDTQYF. CDR3 coding DNA: TGTGCCAGCAGCCAAGAACTAGCCCTCACAGATACGCAGTATTTT.

This clonotype was seen only a few times. This chain joins TRBV11-2 and TRBJ2-2; 14 positions agree with TRBD2. Unmatched junction bases numbered 6, after V lost 3 bases and J lost 3 bases. The CDR3 spans 18 residues. From germline, CDR1 is SGHAT and CDR2 FQNNGV. The CDR3 is CASSFRLAGGPYTGELFF. For the CDR3, the DNA is TGTGCCAGCAGCTTTAGACTAGCGGGAGGGCCTTACACCGGGGAGCTGTTTTTT.

This clonotype was observed a handful of times. This sequence joins TRBV12-3 or TRBV12-4 and TRBJ2-2; no clear D gene. CDR3 length: 14 amino acids. The germline V and J ends were trimmed by 4 bases and 1 base, with 7 bases remaining between them. The chain's CDR3 is CASSYLGNTGELFF. The CDR3 coding sequence is TGTGCCAGCAGTTATCTGGGGAACACCGGGGAGCTGTTTTTT.

This clonotype was picked up many times. The chain uses TRBV7-9 and TRBJ1-1; no firm D call. This CDR3 spans 15 amino acids. In germline, CDR1 is SEHNR, CDR2 FQNEAQ (reference sequence). Trimming pared 2 bases from V and 6 bases from J, leaving 16 bases between. For the CDR3, the DNA is TGTGCCAGCAGCTTAATTCAAGGTGTTCTCGCTGAAGCTTTCTTT. Translated: CASSLIQGVLAEAFF. The full variable domain, rest sourced from reference TRBV7-9 and TRBJ1-1, is DTGVSQNPRHKITKRGQNVTFRCDPISEHNRLYWYRQTLGQGPEFLTYFQNEAQLEKSRLLSDRFSAERPKGSFSTLEIQRTEQGDSAMYLCASSLIQGVLAEAFFGQGTRLTVV.

This clonotype was detected only once. A much larger clone is a single base away; this may be a read error. V gene TRBV7-9 combines with J gene TRBJ2-2; 7 nucleotides align to TRBD2. Germline loops: CDR1 SEHNR, CDR2 FQNEAQ (reference sequence). The V and J ends lost 1 base and 2 bases, in that order; junction bases with no gene match: 4. The CDR3 has 16 residues. Written as DNA, the CDR3 is TGTGCCAGCAGCTTAGTATCTAGCGGTAACACCGGGGAGCTGTTTTTT. It is translated as CASSLVSSGNTGELFF.

The sample holds many counts of this clonotype. The J gene is TRBJ2-2, the V gene TRBV12-3 or TRBV12-4; the D is unclear. The CDR3 has 13 residues. Trimming removed 2 bases at V and 2 bases at J, with 3 bases between. Here the CDR3 reads CASSLINTGELFF. The CDR3 DNA reads as TGTGCCAGCAGTTTAATAAACACCGGGGAGCTGTTTTTT.